Listed below are T cell receptor beta chains from one sample, sequenced in a study of regulatory T cells in long-lasting Graves disease. TCRdb fed the multiplex PCR reads into MiXCR, producing one record per CDR3 protein. The sample contains under 500,000 distinct CDR3 sequences, about 15% of which appear only once. These same data were also listed under a study on T cells in Graves' hyperthyroidism and ophthalmopathy.

This specimen was peripheral blood mononuclear cells (PBMCs), taken at new diagnosis, from a patient treated with antithyroid drugs. These TCRs come from a woman in her 30s with Graves disease. CDR3s include the opening cysteine and the closing phenylalanine or tryptophan. D genes are given only for firm matches. Only part of the rows carry a size: once, few, many, or a class if the clone is expanded.

d_gene	v_gene	j_gene	abundance	CDR3aa	CDR3nt
.	TRBV6-1	TRBJ2-7	few	CASSEETITYEQYF	TGTGCCAGCAGTGAGGAAACGATAACCTACGAGCAGTACTTC
.	TRBV5-1	TRBJ2-3	many	CASSYRRTDTQYF	TGCGCCAGCAGCTACAGGAGGACAGATACGCAGTATTTT
.	TRBV29-1	TRBJ1-2	many	CSVEGGRGKNYGYTF	TGCAGCGTTGAGGGCGGGAGGGGGAAAAACTATGGCTACACCTTC
TRBD1	TRBV20-1	TRBJ1-1	many	CSGDRGVNTEAFF	TGCAGTGGTGACAGGGGGGTGAACACTGAAGCTTTCTTT
TRBD1	TRBV12-3/TRBV12-4	TRBJ2-1	many	CASSFYTQGENEQFF	TGTGCCAGCAGTTTCTACACCCAGGGGGAAAATGAGCAGTTCTTC
.	TRBV3-1	TRBJ2-2	many	CASSPLVGAGELFF	TGTGCCAGCAGCCCCCTCGTCGGGGCCGGGGAGCTGTTTTTT
.	TRBV20-1	TRBJ2-5	many	CSATRFSGEEETQYF	TGCAGTGCTACCCGTTTCTCCGGAGAGGAGGAGACCCAGTACTTC
.	TRBV10-3	TRBJ2-1	.	CAISEQLTEQFF	TGTGCCATCAGTGAGCAACTTACTGAGCAGTTCTTC
TRBD2	TRBV27	TRBJ2-7	many	CAARRTSGSLEQYF	TGTGCCGCTAGGCGGACTAGCGGGAGTTTGGAGCAGTACTTC
.	TRBV6-1	TRBJ2-1	many	CASAGYNEQFF	TGTGCCAGCGCGGGGTACAATGAGCAGTTCTTC
TRBD1	TRBV4-3	TRBJ2-7	.	CASSHHDRAPTYEQYF	TGCGCCAGCAGCCACCATGACAGGGCCCCAACCTACGAGCAGTACTTC
.	TRBV29-1	TRBJ2-1	many	CSSRETLGHEQFF	TGCAGCTCACGGGAAACCCTGGGCCATGAGCAGTTCTTC
.	TRBV6-1	TRBJ2-6	.	CASTPLIGAGANVLTF	TGTGCCAGCACTCCTCTAATTGGGGCCGGGGCCAACGTCCTGACTTTC
.	TRBV18	TRBJ2-6	few	CASSPRTAISGANVLTF	TGTGCCAGCTCACCTCGGACGGCAATCTCTGGGGCCAACGTCCTGACTTTC
.	TRBV5-8	TRBJ1-5	few	CASSFLTQPQHF	TGTGCCAGCAGCTTTCTCACTCAGCCCCAGCATTTT
.	TRBV20-1	TRBJ2-3	.	CSARGASNTDTQYF	TGCAGTGCTAGAGGGGCCAGTAACACAGATACGCAGTATTTT
TRBD1	TRBV20-1	TRBJ1-2	many	CSARDQGQPGYTF	TGCAGTGCTAGAGATCAGGGACAGCCCGGCTACACCTTC
TRBD2	TRBV24-1	TRBJ2-1	.	CATSGTSGRADEQFF	TGTGCCACCAGTGGTACTAGCGGGAGGGCGGATGAGCAGTTCTTC
.	TRBV6-2/TRBV6-3	TRBJ2-2	.	CASRSTATGELLF	TGTGCCAGCAGATCGACAGCCACCGGGGAGCTGCTTTTT
.	TRBV20-1	TRBJ2-1	many	CSAESPEQFF	TGCAGTGCGGAGAGTCCGGAGCAGTTCTTC
.	TRBV27	TRBJ1-5	.	CASSMTWGASNQPQHF	TGTGCCAGCAGTATGACGTGGGGGGCTAGCAATCAGCCCCAGCATTTT
.	TRBV18	TRBJ2-3	many	CASSGNADTQYF	TGTGCCAGCTCGGGGAACGCAGATACGCAGTATTTT
.	TRBV20-1	TRBJ1-1	many	CSAPENTEAFF	TGCAGTGCACCAGAGAACACTGAAGCTTTCTTT
TRBD2	TRBV5-4	TRBJ2-1	few	CASSPRLAGVPNEQFF	TGTGCCAGCAGCCCTAGACTAGCGGGAGTTCCCAATGAGCAGTTCTTC
.	TRBV19	TRBJ2-2	.	CASSTRQAALAGELFF	TGTGCCAGTAGTACCAGACAGGCAGCGCTGGCCGGGGAGCTGTTTTTT
.	TRBV14	TRBJ2-7	.	CASSQDPLTSYEQYF	TGTGCCAGCAGCCAAGACCCCCTTACCTCCTACGAGCAGTACTTC
.	TRBV18	TRBJ1-1	many	CASSPSRDVEAFF	TGTGCCAGCTCACCATCCAGGGACGTTGAAGCTTTCTTT